This is a list of T cell receptor beta chains from one sample in a study of cytomegalovirus exposure and HLA in healthy donors. Sequenced by immunoSEQ multiplex PCR; TCRdb stores in-frame clones only, minus some. This sample yields 250,000 to 400,000 clones, of which 87% are seen a single time; over 1% belongs to the top ten. Material for sequencing was PBMCs. Receptors were obtained from a woman in her 30s in good health and CMV-seropositive. The CDR3 runs from the conserved cysteine through the conserved F or W. Fields, in order: D gene, V gene, clone size, J gene, CDR3 protein, CDR3 DNA. D genes are given only for firm matches. Not all rows give a size; the values are once, few, many and, for expanded clones, a class.

>.|TRBV6-5|.|TRBJ1-5
CASRGTIYQPQHF
TGTGCCAGCAGAGGGACAATCTATCAGCCCCAGCATTTT
>TRBD2|TRBV27|.|TRBJ2-1
CASSLLGLAGTNEQFF
TGTGCCAGCAGTCTCCTAGGACTAGCGGGAACCAATGAGCAGTTCTTC
>.|TRBV2|.|TRBJ1-5
CASSERYLITPNQPQHF
TGTGCCAGCAGTGAACGCTACCTCATAACCCCCAATCAGCCCCAGCATTTT
>.|TRBV5-1|.|TRBJ1-2
CASSSGGTSYGYTF
TGCGCCAGCAGCTCGGGAGGGACATCCTATGGCTACACCTTC
>.|TRBV5-1|.|TRBJ1-1
CASSLFANEPNTEAFF
TGCGCCAGCAGCCTGTTCGCGAATGAGCCGAACACTGAAGCTTTCTTT
>.|TRBV25-1|.|TRBJ1-2
CATENGGYGYTF
TGTGCCACTGAAAATGGAGGCTATGGCTACACCTTC
>.|TRBV29-1|.|TRBJ1-1
CSAGGGGRTEAFF
TGCAGCGCCGGCGGTGGCGGGAGGACTGAAGCTTTCTTT
>.|TRBV27|.|TRBJ2-7
CASSAHIPRTTYEQYF
TGTGCCAGCAGTGCACACATACCCCGGACCACCTACGAGCAGTACTTC
>.|TRBV12-5|.|TRBJ2-7
CASGLVVVKGLDSYEQYF
TGTGCTAGTGGTTTGGTAGTAGTAAAGGGACTCGACTCCTACGAGCAGTACTTC
>.|TRBV9|.|TRBJ2-3
CASGRLSGASTDTQYF
TGTGCCAGCGGCCGCCTTTCGGGAGCTAGCACAGATACGCAGTATTTT
>.|TRBV7-6|.|TRBJ2-3
CASSPRGAPSTDTQYF
TGTGCCAGCAGCCCCCGGGGGGCCCCTAGCACAGATACGCAGTATTTT
>.|TRBV4-3|.|TRBJ2-7
CASSQGGSGIATYEQYF
TGCGCCAGCAGCCAAGGGGGAAGCGGCATAGCAACCTACGAGCAGTACTTC
>TRBD1|TRBV6-5|.|TRBJ2-6
CATQTGGVGANVLTF
TGTGCCACCCAAACAGGGGGCGTTGGGGCCAACGTCCTGACTTTC
>.|TRBV6-5|once|TRBJ2-7
CASSSPTKRAYEQYF
TGTGCCAGCAGTTCCCCGACTAAGCGGGCCTACGAGCAGTACTTC
>TRBD1|TRBV5-4|.|TRBJ2-5
CASSGVGTGYQETQYF
TGTGCCAGCAGCGGCGTCGGGACAGGATACCAAGAGACCCAGTACTTC
>TRBD1|TRBV6-5|.|TRBJ1-2
CASSYGDRGYGYTF
TGTGCCAGCAGTTACGGGGACAGGGGGTATGGCTACACCTTC
>TRBD1|TRBV28|.|TRBJ1-2
CASSLLVQGDGYGYTF
TGTGCCAGCAGTTTATTGGTACAGGGGGACGGCTATGGCTACACCTTC
>.|TRBV6-1|.|TRBJ1-1
CASSELGTEAFF
TGTGCCAGCAGTGAACTTGGGACTGAAGCTTTCTTT
>TRBD1|TRBV5-4|.|TRBJ2-7
CASSFRDRLYEQYF
TGTGCCAGCAGCTTTCGGGACAGGCTTTACGAGCAGTACTTC
>.|TRBV4-1|.|TRBJ1-5
CASSQVQEQAPQHF
TGCGCCAGCAGCCAAGTACAGGAGCAGGCTCCCCAGCATTTT
>TRBD1|TRBV6-1|.|TRBJ1-1
CASSEARISTGWNTEAFF
TGTGCCAGCAGTGAAGCGAGAATATCGACAGGGTGGAACACTGAAGCTTTCTTT
>TRBD1|TRBV4-1|.|TRBJ1-6
CASSRSTGDNSPLHF
TGCGCCAGCAGCCGGTCGACAGGGGATAATTCACCCCTCCACTTT
>.|TRBV2|.|TRBJ2-7
CASSEALEGVRPEQYF
TGTGCCAGCAGTGAAGCGCTGGAAGGAGTGCGTCCCGAGCAGTACTTC